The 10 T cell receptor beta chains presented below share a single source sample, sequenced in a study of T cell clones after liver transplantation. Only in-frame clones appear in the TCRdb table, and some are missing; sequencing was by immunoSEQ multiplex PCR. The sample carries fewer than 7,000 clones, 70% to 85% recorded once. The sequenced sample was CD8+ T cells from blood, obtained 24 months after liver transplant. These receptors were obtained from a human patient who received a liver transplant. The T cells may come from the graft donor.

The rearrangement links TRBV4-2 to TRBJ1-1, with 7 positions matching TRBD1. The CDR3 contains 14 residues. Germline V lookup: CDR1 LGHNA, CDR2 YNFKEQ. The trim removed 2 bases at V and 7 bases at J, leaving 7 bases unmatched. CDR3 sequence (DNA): TGTGCCAGCAGCCAACCGTCTGGGACAGATGAAGCTTTCTTT. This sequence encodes CASSQPSGTDEAFF.

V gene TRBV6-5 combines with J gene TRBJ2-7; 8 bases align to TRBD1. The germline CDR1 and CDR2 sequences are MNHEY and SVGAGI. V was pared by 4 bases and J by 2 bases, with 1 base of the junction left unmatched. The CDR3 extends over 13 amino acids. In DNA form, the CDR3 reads TGTGCCAGCAGTTGGGGACAGGCCTACGAGCAGTACTTC. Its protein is CASSWGQAYEQYF.

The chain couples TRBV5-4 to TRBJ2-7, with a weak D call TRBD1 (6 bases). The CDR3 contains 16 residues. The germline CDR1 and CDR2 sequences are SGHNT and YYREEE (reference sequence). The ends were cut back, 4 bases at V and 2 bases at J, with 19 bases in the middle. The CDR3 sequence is CASSKMGQPFPYEQYF. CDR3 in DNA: TGTGCCAGCAGCAAAATGGGACAACCTTTTCCCTACGAGCAGTACTTC.

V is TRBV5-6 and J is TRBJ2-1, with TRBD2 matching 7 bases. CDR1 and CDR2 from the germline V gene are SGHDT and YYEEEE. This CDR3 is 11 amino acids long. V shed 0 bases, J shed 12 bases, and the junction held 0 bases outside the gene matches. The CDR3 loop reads CASSLGGGQFF. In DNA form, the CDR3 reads TGTGCCAGCAGCTTGGGCGGGGGGCAGTTCTTC.

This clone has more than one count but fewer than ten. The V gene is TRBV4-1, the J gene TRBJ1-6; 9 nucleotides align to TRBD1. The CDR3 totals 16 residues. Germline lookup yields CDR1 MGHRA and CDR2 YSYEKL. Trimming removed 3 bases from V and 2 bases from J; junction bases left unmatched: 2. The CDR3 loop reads CASSQDRGTYNSPLHF. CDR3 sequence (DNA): TGCGCCAGCAGCCAGGACAGGGGCACCTATAATTCACCCCTCCACTTT.

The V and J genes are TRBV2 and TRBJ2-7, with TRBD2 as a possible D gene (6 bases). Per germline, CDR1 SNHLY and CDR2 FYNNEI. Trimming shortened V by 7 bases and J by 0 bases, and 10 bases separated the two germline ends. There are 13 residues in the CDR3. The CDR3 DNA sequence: TGTGCCAGCACGGGGACTGCCTCCTACGAGCAGTACTTC. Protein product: CASTGTASYEQYF.

CDR3 DNA sequence: TGTGCCTGGAGTGTACTAACAGCCCTGAGATACACAGATACGCAGTATTTT. Translating it yields CAWSVLTALRYTDTQYF. J is TRBJ2-3 and V is TRBV30; D is unclear. This CDR3 has 17 residues. V was shortened by 0 bases and J by 2 bases, with 18 bases between the two germline ends. CDR1 GTSNPN and CDR2 SVGIG come from the germline V gene (reference sequence).

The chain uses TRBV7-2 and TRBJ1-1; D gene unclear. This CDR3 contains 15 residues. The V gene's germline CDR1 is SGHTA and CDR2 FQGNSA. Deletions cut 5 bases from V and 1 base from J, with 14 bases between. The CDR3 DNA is TGTGCCAGCAGCCCACCAGGAGGCACGAACACTGAAGCTTTCTTT. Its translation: CASSPPGGTNTEAFF.

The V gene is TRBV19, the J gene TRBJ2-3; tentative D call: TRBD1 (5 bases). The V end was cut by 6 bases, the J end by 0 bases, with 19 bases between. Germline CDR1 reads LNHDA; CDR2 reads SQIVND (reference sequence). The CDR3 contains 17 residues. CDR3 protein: CASSTFSGFSSTDTQYF. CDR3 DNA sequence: TGTGCCAGTAGCACGTTTTCAGGGTTTTCTAGCACAGATACGCAGTATTTT.

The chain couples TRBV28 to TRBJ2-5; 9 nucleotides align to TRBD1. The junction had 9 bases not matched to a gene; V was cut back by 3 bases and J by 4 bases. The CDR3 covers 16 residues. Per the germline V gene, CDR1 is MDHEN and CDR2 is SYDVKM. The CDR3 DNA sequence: TGTGCCAGCAGTTTCGGACAGGGGACGTTCGGAGAGACCCAGTACTTC. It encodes CASSFGQGTFGETQYF.